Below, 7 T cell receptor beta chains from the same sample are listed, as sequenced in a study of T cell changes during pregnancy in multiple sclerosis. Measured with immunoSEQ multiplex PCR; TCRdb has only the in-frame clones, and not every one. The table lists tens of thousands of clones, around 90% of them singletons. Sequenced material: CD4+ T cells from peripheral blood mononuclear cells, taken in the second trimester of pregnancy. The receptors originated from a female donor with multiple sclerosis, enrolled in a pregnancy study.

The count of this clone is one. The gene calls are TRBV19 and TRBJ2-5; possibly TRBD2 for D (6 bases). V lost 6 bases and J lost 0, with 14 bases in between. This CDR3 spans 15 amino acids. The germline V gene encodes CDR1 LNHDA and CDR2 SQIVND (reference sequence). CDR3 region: CASRLTGSNQETQYF. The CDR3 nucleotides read TGTGCCAGTAGACTGACCGGGAGCAACCAAGAGACCCAGTACTTC.

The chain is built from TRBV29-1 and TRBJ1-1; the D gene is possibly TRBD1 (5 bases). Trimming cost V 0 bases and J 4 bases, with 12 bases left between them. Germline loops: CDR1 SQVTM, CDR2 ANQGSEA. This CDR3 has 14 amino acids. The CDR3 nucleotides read TGCAGCGTTGAAGATCTCGGGGGGAGCACTGAAGCTTTCTTT. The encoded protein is CSVEDLGGSTEAFF.

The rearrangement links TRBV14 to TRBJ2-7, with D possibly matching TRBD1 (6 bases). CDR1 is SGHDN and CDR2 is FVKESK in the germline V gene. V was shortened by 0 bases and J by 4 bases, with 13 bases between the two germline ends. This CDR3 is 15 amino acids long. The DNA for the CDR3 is TGTGCCAGCAGCCAAGATTGGAGCAGGGGATACGAGCAGTACTTC. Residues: CASSQDWSRGYEQYF.

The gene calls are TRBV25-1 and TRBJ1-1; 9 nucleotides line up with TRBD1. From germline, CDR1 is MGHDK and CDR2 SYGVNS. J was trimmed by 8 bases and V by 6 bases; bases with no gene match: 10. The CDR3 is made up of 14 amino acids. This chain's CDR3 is CASRGTGSSSEAFF. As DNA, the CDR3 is TGTGCCAGCAGAGGGACAGGGTCGTCCTCGGAAGCTTTCTTT.

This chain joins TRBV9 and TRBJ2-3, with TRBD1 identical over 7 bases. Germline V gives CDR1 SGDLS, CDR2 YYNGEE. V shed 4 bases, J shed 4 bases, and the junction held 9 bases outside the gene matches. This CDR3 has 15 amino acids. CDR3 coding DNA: TGTGCCAGCAGCCTTACAGGGGTCCCAGCAGATACGCAGTATTTT. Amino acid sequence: CASSLTGVPADTQYF.

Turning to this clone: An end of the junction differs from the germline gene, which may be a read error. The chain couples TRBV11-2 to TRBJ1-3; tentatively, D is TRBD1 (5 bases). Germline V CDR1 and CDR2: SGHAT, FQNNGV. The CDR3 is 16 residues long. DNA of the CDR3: TGTGCCAGCAGCCTAGAAGGGGCCCTATCTGGAAACACCATATATTTT. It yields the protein CASSLEGALSGNTIYF.

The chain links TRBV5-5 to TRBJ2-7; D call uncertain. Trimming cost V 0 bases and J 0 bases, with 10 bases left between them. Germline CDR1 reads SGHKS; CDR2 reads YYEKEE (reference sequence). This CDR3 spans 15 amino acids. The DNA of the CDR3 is TGTGCCAGCAGCTTGGTGCCAGGTACCTCCTACGAGCAGTACTTC. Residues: CASSLVPGTSYEQYF.